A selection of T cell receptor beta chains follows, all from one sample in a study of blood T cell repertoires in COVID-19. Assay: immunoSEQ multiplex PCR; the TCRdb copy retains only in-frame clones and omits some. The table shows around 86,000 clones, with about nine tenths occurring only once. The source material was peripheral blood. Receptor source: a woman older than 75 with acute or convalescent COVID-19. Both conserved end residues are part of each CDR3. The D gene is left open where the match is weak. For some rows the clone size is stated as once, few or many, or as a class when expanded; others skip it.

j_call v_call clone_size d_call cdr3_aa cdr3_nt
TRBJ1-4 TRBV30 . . CAWSVRVNEKLFF TGTGCCTGGAGTGTGAGAGTTAATGAAAAACTGTTTTTT
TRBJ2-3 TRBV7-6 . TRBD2 CASSFPQSGGGVPDTQYF TGTGCCAGCAGCTTCCCTCAATCGGGGGGAGGGGTGCCAGATACGCAGTATTTT
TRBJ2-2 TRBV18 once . CASSPPGVIGELFF TGTGCCAGCTCACCGCCAGGGGTCATCGGGGAGCTGTTTTTT
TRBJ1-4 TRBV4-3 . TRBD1 CASSQEGQGNEKLFF TGCGCCAGCAGCCAAGAAGGACAGGGGAATGAAAAACTGTTTTTT
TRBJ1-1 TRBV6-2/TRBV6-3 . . CASSPFHFGDWGAFF TGTGCCAGCAGCCCTTTCCATTTCGGGGATTGGGGTGCTTTCTTT
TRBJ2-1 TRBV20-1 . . CSARRYNEQFF TGCAGTGCTAGGCGATACAATGAGCAGTTCTTC
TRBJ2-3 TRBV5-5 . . CASSSTRGVAGSRDTQYF TGTGCCAGCAGCTCAACCAGGGGGGTAGCGGGGTCCCGTGATACGCAGTATTTT
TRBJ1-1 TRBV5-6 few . CASSFQMGGGTEAFF TGTGCCAGCAGCTTCCAGATGGGGGGAGGTACTGAAGCTTTCTTT
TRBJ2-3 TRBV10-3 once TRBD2 CAISEPTGLAGPTDTQYF TGTGCCATCAGTGAGCCGACGGGACTAGCGGGCCCCACAGATACGCAGTATTTT
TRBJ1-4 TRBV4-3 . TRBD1 CASSQGTAPNEKLFF TGCGCCAGCAGCCAGGGGACAGCGCCTAATGAAAAACTGTTTTTT
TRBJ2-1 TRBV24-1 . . CATSDGAQGGDEQFF TGTGCCACCAGTGATGGGGCCCAGGGTGGGGATGAGCAGTTCTTC
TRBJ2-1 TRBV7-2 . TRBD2 CASSSTSTSGIFSYNEQFF TGTGCCAGCAGCTCGACGAGCACTAGCGGGATTTTTAGTTACAATGAGCAGTTCTTC
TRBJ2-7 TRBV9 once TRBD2 CASSVSGNSYEQYF TGTGCCAGCAGCGTTAGCGGGAACTCCTACGAGCAGTACTTC
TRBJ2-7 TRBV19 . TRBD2 CASSTLYLAASSYEQYF TGTGCCAGTAGTACCCTTTACCTAGCGGCGAGCTCCTACGAGCAGTACTTC
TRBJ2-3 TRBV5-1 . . CASSSADTQYF TGCGCCAGCAGCTCTGCAGATACGCAGTATTTT
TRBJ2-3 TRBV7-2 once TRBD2 CASSLVSSGKDTQYF TGTGCCAGCAGCTTAGTGTCTAGCGGGAAAGATACGCAGTATTTT
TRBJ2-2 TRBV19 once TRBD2 CASSTLTSGRRRRTGELFF TGTGCCAGTAGTACTTTGACTAGCGGGAGAAGGAGACGGACCGGGGAGCTGTTTTTT
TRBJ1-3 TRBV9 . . CASAVTGSGNTIYF TGTGCCAGCGCTGTCACGGGGTCTGGAAACACCATATATTTT
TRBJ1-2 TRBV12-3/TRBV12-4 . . CASSFSTGYTF TGTGCCAGCAGTTTCAGTACTGGCTACACCTTC
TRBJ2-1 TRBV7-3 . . CASSLGASSEQFF TGTGCCAGCAGCTTAGGGGCGAGTAGTGAGCAGTTCTTC
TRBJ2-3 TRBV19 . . CASSTSQGHGNQPQYF TGTGCCAGTAGTACCTCACAGGGACACGGCAATCAGCCCCAGTATTTT
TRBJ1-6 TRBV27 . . CASSLGGPYNSPLHF TGTGCCAGCAGTTTAGGAGGGCCCTATAATTCACCCCTCCACTTT
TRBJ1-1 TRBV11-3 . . CASSYLGGTEAFF TGTGCCAGCAGCTACTTAGGGGGCACTGAAGCTTTCTTT
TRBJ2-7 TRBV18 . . CASSPLPRGGYEQYF TGTGCCAGCTCACCACTTCCTAGGGGCGGCTACGAGCAGTACTTC
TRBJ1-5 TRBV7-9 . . CASSGGIGETQPQHF TGTGCCAGCAGTGGAGGGATAGGGGAGACTCAGCCCCAGCATTTT
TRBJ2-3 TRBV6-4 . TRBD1 CASSESGTGSDTQYF TGTGCCAGCAGTGAGTCCGGGACAGGGTCAGATACGCAGTATTTT
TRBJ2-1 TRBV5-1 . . CASSLTSNEQFF TGCGCCAGCAGCCTTACTAGCAATGAGCAGTTCTTC
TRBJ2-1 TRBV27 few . CASSDSTLVEQFF TGTGCCAGCAGTGACAGTACTCTCGTTGAGCAGTTCTTC
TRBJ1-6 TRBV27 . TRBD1 CASSFQDRGHSPLHF TGTGCCAGCAGTTTTCAGGACAGGGGGCATTCACCCCTCCACTTT
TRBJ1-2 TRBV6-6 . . CASSHGEGDRYGYTF TGTGCCAGTTCCCACGGGGAGGGTGATCGGTATGGCTACACCTTC
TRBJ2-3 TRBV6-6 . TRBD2 CASAGRTSGRDTQYF TGTGCCAGCGCCGGCAGGACTAGCGGGAGAGATACGCAGTATTTT
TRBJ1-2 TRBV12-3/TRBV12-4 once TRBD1 CASSLGRGHGYTF TGTGCCAGCAGTTTGGGCAGGGGGCATGGCTACACCTTC
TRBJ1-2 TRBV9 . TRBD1 CASSSEGQGRYGYTF TGTGCCAGCAGCTCCGAAGGACAGGGAAGGTATGGCTACACCTTC
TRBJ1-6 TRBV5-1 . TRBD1 CASSLGTGGSPLHF TGCGCCAGCAGCTTAGGGACAGGGGGTTCACCCCTCCACTTT
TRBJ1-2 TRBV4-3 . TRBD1 CASSQTRTGFGYGYTF TGCGCCAGCAGCCAAACCAGGACAGGGTTTGGCTATGGCTACACCTTC
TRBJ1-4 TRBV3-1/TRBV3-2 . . CASRQGSTRWEKLFF TGTGCCAGCAGACAAGGTTCCACACGCTGGGAAAAACTGTTTTTT
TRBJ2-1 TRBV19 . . CASRTGSSYNEQFF TGTGCCAGTAGAACAGGGAGCTCCTACAATGAGCAGTTCTTC
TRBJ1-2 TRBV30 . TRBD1 CAWQRGQALVVGYTF TGTGCCTGGCAACGAGGACAGGCTCTTGTAGTAGGCTACACCTTC
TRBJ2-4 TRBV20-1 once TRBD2 CSAREVNIQYF TGCAGTGCCCGGGAGGTAAACATTCAGTACTTC
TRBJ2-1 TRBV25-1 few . CASRQDNEQFF TGTGCCAGCAGGCAGGACAATGAGCAGTTCTTC
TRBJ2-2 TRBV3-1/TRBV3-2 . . CASSPQDSPNTGELFF TGTGCCAGCAGCCCTCAGGACAGCCCGAACACCGGGGAGCTGTTTTTT
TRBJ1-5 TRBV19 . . CASSIAGGLSQPQHF TGTGCCAGTAGTATCGCGGGGGGTTTGAGTCAGCCCCAGCATTTT
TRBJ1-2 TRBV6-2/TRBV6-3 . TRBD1 CASSVPGQGNNYGYTF TGTGCCAGCAGTGTCCCGGGACAGGGGAATAACTATGGCTACACCTTC
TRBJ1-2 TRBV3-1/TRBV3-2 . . CASSHGDGGWGYTF TGTGCCAGCAGCCATGGGGACGGGGGATGGGGCTACACCTTC
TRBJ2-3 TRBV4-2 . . CASRESLGGYTDTQYF TGTGCCAGCAGAGAATCCCTCGGCGGATACACAGATACGCAGTATTTT
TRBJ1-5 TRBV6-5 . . CATLRGGASNQPQHF TGTGCCACCCTGAGAGGAGGGGCGAGCAATCAGCCCCAGCATTTT
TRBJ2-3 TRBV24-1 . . CATSDSGSTDTQYF TGTGCCACCAGTGATTCCGGGTCCACAGATACGCAGTATTTT
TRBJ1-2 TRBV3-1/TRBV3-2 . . CASSQGAVINYGYTF TGTGCCAGCAGCCAAGGGGCAGTTATTAACTATGGCTACACCTTC
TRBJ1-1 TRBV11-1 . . CASSLTSTAEAFF TGTGCCAGCAGCTTAACGTCCACGGCTGAAGCTTTCTTT
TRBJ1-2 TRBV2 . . CASSESGFGGYTF TGTGCCAGCAGTGAATCCGGGTTCGGAGGCTACACCTTC
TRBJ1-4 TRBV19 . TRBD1 CASSGRTGGAEKLFF TGTGCCAGTAGTGGGCGGACAGGGGGCGCGGAAAAACTGTTTTTT
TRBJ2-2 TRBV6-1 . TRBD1 CASSELPGQDTGELFF TGTGCCAGCAGTGAACTCCCGGGACAGGACACCGGGGAGCTGTTTTTT
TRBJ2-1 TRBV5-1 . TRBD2 CASSPRGGSSYNEQFF TGCGCCAGCAGCCCTCGGGGAGGGAGCTCCTACAATGAGCAGTTCTTC